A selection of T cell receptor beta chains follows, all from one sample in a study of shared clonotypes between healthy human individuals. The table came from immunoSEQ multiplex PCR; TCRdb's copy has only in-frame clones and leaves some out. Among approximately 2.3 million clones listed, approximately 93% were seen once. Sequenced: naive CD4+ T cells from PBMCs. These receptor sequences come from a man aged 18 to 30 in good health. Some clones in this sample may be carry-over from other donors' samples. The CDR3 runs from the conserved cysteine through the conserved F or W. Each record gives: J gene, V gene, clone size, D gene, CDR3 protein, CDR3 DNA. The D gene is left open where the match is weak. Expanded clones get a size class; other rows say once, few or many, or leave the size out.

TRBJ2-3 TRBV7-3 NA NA CASSLSGSVADTQYF TGTGCCAGCAGCTTATCGGGATCGGTGGCAGATACGCAGTATTTT
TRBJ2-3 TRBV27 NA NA CASSLEGGGWFGTDTQYF TGTGCCAGCAGTTTAGAAGGGGGAGGCTGGTTTGGCACAGATACGCAGTATTTT
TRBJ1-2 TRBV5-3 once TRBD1 CARSPRQGWGSWAGYTF TGTGCCAGAAGCCCCCGACAGGGGTGGGGATCATGGGCTGGCTACACCTTC
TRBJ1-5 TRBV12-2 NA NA CASPSSGTLRCKAQHF TGTGCAAGTCCCAGCTCCGGGACCCTGCGGTGCAAGGCCCAGCATTTT
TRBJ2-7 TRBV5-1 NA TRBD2 CASSLLWREGLYEQYF TGCGCCAGCAGCTTGCTTTGGCGGGAGGGCCTCTACGAGCAGTACTTC
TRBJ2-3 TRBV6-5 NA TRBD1 CASSKDRATDTQYF TGTGCCAGCTCCAAGGACAGGGCCACAGATACGCAGTATTTT
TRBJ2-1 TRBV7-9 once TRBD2 CASSLAGLAGVGNEQFF TGTGCCAGCAGCTTAGCGGGACTAGCGGGAGTTGGCAATGAGCAGTTCTTC
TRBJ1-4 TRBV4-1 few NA CASSQAKVGIQRGEKLFF TGCGCCAGCAGCCAAGCGAAGGTCGGGATCCAACGGGGTGAAAAACTGTTTTTT
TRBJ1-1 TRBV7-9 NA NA CASSLVWGTEAFF TGTGCCAGCAGCTTAGTGTGGGGCACTGAAGCTTTCTTT
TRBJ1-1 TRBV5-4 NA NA CASSFRAAGTEAFF TGTGCCAGCAGCTTCCGGGCCGCGGGGACTGAAGCTTTCTTT
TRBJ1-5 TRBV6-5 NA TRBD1 CASSRDRNQPQHF TGTGCCAGCAGTCGGGACAGGAATCAGCCCCAGCATTTT
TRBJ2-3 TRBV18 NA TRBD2 CASSPQISGTSTDTQYF TGTGCCAGCTCACCACAGATAAGCGGGACCAGCACAGATACGCAGTATTTT